A single sample is the source of the 6 T cell receptor beta chains below, sequenced in a study of shared clonotypes between healthy human individuals. Here immunoSEQ multiplex PCR was the method, and the copy in TCRdb shows in-frame clones only, minus some. The sample has hundreds of thousands of clones; around 78% are singletons. Sample: PBMCs. The origin of the receptors is a woman between 35 and 50 years old in good health. Some clones in this sample may be carry-over from other donors' samples.

The genes are TRBV2 and TRBJ1-2, with TRBD1 identical over 12 bases. Germline CDR1 and CDR2: SNHLY and FYNNEI. The CDR3 has 15 residues. Losses at the gene ends were 5 bases for V and 2 bases for J; bases not matched to a gene: 3. CDR3 sequence: CASSWDRGLNYGYTF. CDR3 nucleotides: TGTGCCAGCAGTTGGGACAGGGGGCTGAACTATGGCTACACCTTC.

The CDR3 here is CASVRVWEQYF. The CDR3 nucleotides are TGTGCCAGCGTGAGGGTTTGGGAGCAGTACTTC. The J gene is TRBJ2-7, the V gene TRBV2, with a possible D match to TRBD2 (5 bases). The V and J ends lost 8 bases and 7 bases respectively, with 12 bases between them. In germline, CDR1 is SNHLY, CDR2 FYNNEI. CDR3 length equals 11 residues.

The CDR3 loop is CASSVSTGRSNTGELFF. The CDR3 nucleotides read TGTGCCAGCAGCGTCAGCACTGGACGGAGTAACACCGGGGAGCTGTTTTTT. The J gene is TRBJ2-2, the V gene TRBV9; D remains ambiguous. CDR3 length: 17 amino acids. The germline CDR1 and CDR2 sequences are SGDLS and YYNGEE. The V end was cut by 2 bases, the J end by 2 bases, with 16 bases between.

The chain combines TRBV5-1 with TRBJ2-5, with 8 nucleotides matching TRBD1. V gave up 3 bases and J gave up 1 base; unmatched junction bases: 2. Per the germline V gene, CDR1 is SGHRS and CDR2 is YFSETQ. The CDR3 totals 14 residues. The CDR3 bases are TGCGCCAGCAGCTGGACAGGGCTCCAAGAGACCCAGTACTTC. This sequence encodes CASSWTGLQETQYF.

This chain connects TRBV10-3 to TRBJ2-2; tentatively, D is TRBD2 (5 bases). This CDR3 contains 15 residues. The germline CDR1 and CDR2 sequences are ENHRY and SYGVKD. Trimming removed 3 bases at V and 4 bases at J, with 12 bases between. The CDR3 DNA is TGTGCCATCAGTGAAGGAGCGGAGGCCACCGGGGAGCTGTTTTTT. This sequence encodes CAISEGAEATGELFF.

The chain has TRBV27 and TRBJ2-1; D tentatively reads TRBD1 or TRBD2 (5 bases each). The CDR3 sequence is 16 residues long. V was cut by 4 bases and J by 0 bases, with 13 bases left in between. Looked up from germline, CDR1 is MNHEY and CDR2 is SMNVEV (reference sequence). Written as DNA, the CDR3 is TGTGCCAGCAGTTCGGGACGCATGAGCTCCTACAATGAGCAGTTCTTC. Encoded protein: CASSSGRMSSYNEQFF.